This TCR beta chain stems from a study of beta chain features in type 1 diabetes. Study outcomes and limitations: Among patients with Type 1 diabetes, TCRB CDR3s were moderately but significantly shorter in every one of the four CD4+ subsets.

CD45RO/CCR7/CD25/CD127/CD95/CD27 separated CD4+ naive, central memory, regulatory and stem cell-like memory cells by sorting. As every portion of the isolated RNA was reverse transcribed, the sequencing read expressed TCRB transcripts. Using immunoSEQ multiplex PCR, the repertoire was profiled, and TCRdb retains in-frame clones only, with some absent. This sample has about 120,000 clones, with about 15% found just once. V dropped 0 bases and J dropped 4 bases, with 6 bases sitting between them. This CDR3 has 14 residues. The germline CDR1 and CDR2 sequences are SEHNR and FQNEAQ (reference sequence). This clone was detected a few times. The target antigen is unknown.

The rearrangement links TRBV7-9 to TRBJ2-2; D unclear. The source material was central memory CD4+ T cells from blood. This clonotype was obtained from a man aged 25-45 years with type 1 diabetes. CDR3 residues: CASSLADGTGELFF. The DNA for the CDR3 is TGTGCCAGCAGCTTAGCAGATGGCACCGGGGAGCTGTTTTTT.